The clone carrying this T cell receptor beta chain was seen repeatedly, ten times or more. These data come from a study of T cells in Graves' hyperthyroidism and ophthalmopathy. What was amplified from RNA transcripts were TCR beta CDR3 regions. Primed by the HTBI set, a first-round RT-PCR was run on the TCR CDR3. From the multiplex PCR reads, TCRdb called clonotypes with MiXCR, one entry per CDR3 protein. In the table there are about 300,000 distinct CDR3 sequences, around a fifth of which are singletons. With 2 bases clipped from V and 2 bases from J, the junction kept 6 bases outside the gene matches. There are 16 residues in the CDR3. In germline, CDR1 is SGHAT, CDR2 FQNNGV.

This sequence originates from a man aged 45-65 years with Graves' ophthalmopathy. The sample consisted of blood. The rearrangement joins TRBV11-2 to TRBJ2-3; 8 nucleotides line up with TRBD2. CDR3 sequence reads: CASSLLAGYDTDTQYF. In DNA, the CDR3 is TGTGCCAGCAGCTTACTAGCGGGTTACGACACAGATACGCAGTATTTT. Complete variable domain (other parts from reference TRBV11-2 and TRBJ2-3): EAGVAQSPRYKIIEKRQSVAFWCNPISGHATLYWYQQILGQGPKLLIQFQNNGVVDDSQLPKDRFSAERLKGVDSTLKIQPAKLEDSAVYLCASSLLAGYDTDTQYFGPGTRLTVL.